This TCR beta chain derives from a study of spatial heterogeneity in lung cancer. Study summary: Each time, sequencing found more beta-chain sequences than alpha-chain sequences. Whole-study findings and limits: It was found that expanded intratumoral alpha and beta TCR counts tracked tumor mutation counts. About 7% of tumor T cells for alpha chains and roughly 12% for beta chains were estimated to be covered.

Time point defined: sample taken at primary tumor resection. Patients with untreated early-stage non-small cell lung cancer, numbering 55 to 75, were the donors. The study sequenced unsorted whole RNA from tumor, nontumor lung or frozen PBMC. This clonotype appeared many times. The antigen is unknown. There are 15 residues in the CDR3. Germline-derived CDR1 and CDR2 are MNHNS and SASEGT. Losses at the gene ends were 5 bases for V and 1 base for J; bases not matched to a gene: 7. MiXCR, run by TCRdb on the 5' RACE reads, gives a single entry per CDR3 protein. Of 8,000 to 10,000 distinct CDR3 sequences listed, about 6% are singletons.

This rearrangement joins TRBV6-1 to TRBJ1-2; 7 nucleotides line up with TRBD1. This clonotype was sampled from a male donor with early-stage non-small cell lung cancer. The specimen comprised lung tumor tissue, sampled at surgery. This chain's CDR3 is CASSLSGQINYGYTF. The CDR3 DNA follows: TGTGCCAGCAGTCTTTCGGGACAGATTAACTATGGCTACACCTTC.